This T cell receptor (beta chain) was identified during a study of T cells after yellow fever vaccination (dated by TCRdb to between 2018 and 2021). Describing the broader study: Using CD3, CD45RA, CCR7 and CD95 staining, memory subsets (EM, EMRA, CM and Tscm) were sorted on a BD FACS Aria III. Libraries from fractions with low cell numbers were prepared with the SMART-Seq v4 Ultra Low Input RNA kit. To follow T-cell clones before and after primary and booster YFV17D yellow fever vaccination, bulk TCR alpha and beta repertoires were sequenced over time. Two healthy male donors, one aged 18 to 30 and one aged 30 to 39 years, were included in the cohort. Blood was drawn at multiple timepoints before and after primary and secondary immunization, with bulk PBMC replicates and cell subsets isolated. Sorting of memory subsets took place on days 0, 15 and 45 and at 18 months after primary vaccination, as well as on days 0, 15 and 45 after the 30-year booster.

Results and caveats for the whole study, not just this receptor: On day 0, almost all vaccine-responding clonotypes were below detection in the sorted memory subsets. Only a couple of donors were included in the study, so the extent to which the findings can be generalized is limited. Most clones expanded after primary vaccination were re-detected after the booster (almost 97% of CD4 and more than 70% of CD8), suggesting broad memory maintenance. Compared with the primary T-cell response, the secondary T-cell response was faster but weaker, reaching its peak on day 5 rather than on day 15. FACS-sorted repertoires could contain abundant contaminating clonotypes from the bulk population, so computational filtering was required. A small share of clonotypes occurred in both CD4 and CD8 compartments, likely arising from convergent recombination.

Sequencing instrument: Illumina NovaSeq 6000. TCR cDNA was synthesized by 5'RACE template switching, which introduced a universal primer site and unique molecular identifiers. Priming of cDNA synthesis was performed from both the TCR alpha and TCR beta constant segments. Two PCR steps were used to amplify libraries, with sample barcodes and sequencing adapters being added in the second step. Sequencing of libraries was done on Illumina HiSeq 2500 (2x100 bp) or NovaSeq (2x150 bp). Per the authors' processing: Demultiplexing of reads and collapsing into UMI consensus sequences were performed with MIGEC, and V(D)J alignment was carried out with MiXCR. Using edgeR on replicate PBMC samples, clonotypes were called vaccine-responding if FDR was below 0.01 and the log2 fold change was above 5 up to day 15. Bulk clonotypes were assigned CD4 or CD8 identity according to which sequenced CD4 or CD8 repertoire held them at higher abundance. To estimate the distribution of each clone across memory phenotypes, clonotype frequencies in memory subsets were weighted by FACS-sorted cell numbers. TCRdb took the public reads, trimmed them with fastp at Q25, ran MiXCR for clone calling and kept in-frame beta chains. Entries that share a CDR3 protein sequence are merged under the most common genes and DNA. TCRdb, rather than the study authors, made the V and J calls. The sample table records about 50,000 distinct CDR3 sequences; around 5.4% of these occur just once. Roughly a third of the sample goes to the ten largest clones.

This clonotype showed up just a few times. No clone much larger than this one lies a single base away; base qualities are absent. The sample's treatment or condition label, decoded: live attenuated yellow fever vaccine strain. PBMCs were isolated from peripheral blood using a standard Ficoll-Paque protocol. For sorted memory subsets, RNA extraction was done with the RNeasy Micro Kit. V is clipped by 1 base and J by 4 bases, and the sequence between their germline boundaries is 17 bases long. The CDR3 measures 17 amino acids from cysteine to phenylalanine. Solely the CDR3 DNA is kept, with 51 bases framed from the first base. CDR1 LGHNA and CDR2 YSLEER were looked up in the germline V gene.

The sequencing here drew on PBMCs, either bulk or a sorted T-cell subset (CD4+, CD8+, memory, or dextramer-sorted; not recorded which), taken on the day of the yellow fever booster vaccination. In this chain, TRBV4-3 is recombined with TRBJ2-1; the D gene is perhaps TRBD1, on 6 matching bases. The clonotype originates from a man aged 18 to 29 who received the YFV17D yellow fever vaccine. In nucleotides, the sequence is TGCGCCAGCAGCCAAGTCGCAGGGGCTGGGGTATACAATGAGCAGTTCTTC. Its amino acids are CASSQVAGAGVYNEQFF.